This note documents a single T cell receptor beta chain sequence. In this sample, this clonotype turned up many times. What antigen it recognizes has not been identified. No base qualities exist here, and no much larger clone lies one base off it. Sample time point, as interpreted from the label and publication: sample taken at primary tumor resection. TCR sequencing used whole RNA extracted from tumor and nontumor lung tissue, or from cryopreserved PBMC samples, without cell sorting. Donors were around 69 patients with early-stage, untreated non-small cell lung cancer from the lung TRACERx cohort. Only patients for whom sufficient RNA was available from at least two tumor regions were selected for TCR sequencing. This sample is drawn from a study of spatial heterogeneity in lung cancer (dated by TCRdb to between 2018 and 2020). The study in broad terms: Beta-chain transcripts were consistently detected in greater numbers than alpha-chain transcripts, which likely reflected higher beta-chain transcript abundance. In the raw uncorrected reads, each unique combination of TCR and UMI appeared on average more than ten times. In non-small cell lung cancer, the study made a quantitative comparison of TCR alpha and beta repertoires among multiple tumor regions, matched nontumor lung and blood. At surgery, some 200 tumor regions, 61 to 75 matched nontumor lung samples and 56 PBMC samples were TCR-sequenced for both alpha and beta chains. Nonsynonymous mutation counts, determined by whole-exome sequencing of tumor tissue, were related to features of the TCR repertoire. Study-level results and caveats: Confirming at a functional level the hypothesis that regional TCRs recognize regional mutations was considered to require additional single-cell paired TCR alpha and beta sequencing. Ubiquitous expanded tumor TCRs were detected in blood more often at tumor resection than at routine follow-up.

CDR3 length: 14 amino acids, cysteine to phenylalanine. Only CDR3 DNA remains: 42 bases, in frame from the first base. The junction shows trimming of 5 bases on V and 1 base on J, and the gene matches do not reach 2 bases of it. Per the germline V gene, SGHRS is the CDR1 and YFSETQ is the CDR2. Receptor amplification or capture employed 5' RACE. The run used a NextSeq 500. The TCR library protocol attached a unique molecular identifier to each TCR cDNA molecule to allow correction of PCR and sequencing errors. The paper's data handling went like this. TCR identification, UMI-based error correction and CDR3 extraction were performed with Decombinator tools. TCRs above a frequency of 2 per 1,000, corresponding to the top 1% of the tumor frequency distribution, were defined as expanded. Renyi diversity was calculated using the R vegan package after each repertoire was subsampled 100 times to 5,000 TCRs. To build CDR3 similarity networks, amino acid triplet string-kernel similarity was used, and CDR3s were connected when their pairwise similarity was above 0.82. TCRdb redid the processing of the public reads, applying fastp at Q25 and MiXCR, and retained in-frame beta chains. Identical CDR3 protein sequences are pooled into one entry, listed with their most common genes and DNA. The V and J calls reflect TCRdb's pipeline rather than the authors' work. This sample holds about 50,000 distinct CDR3 sequences; about 7.6% were observed only once. More than 10% of the sample is in the top ten clones.

The starting material was PBMCs, obtained at surgery. The rearranged chain carries TRBV5-1 and TRBJ2-2, with 7 bases in between that match TRBD1. The TCR sequence derives from a female donor with early-stage non-small cell lung cancer. The DNA sequence is as follows: TGCGCCAGCAGAAGGGACAGGAACACCGGGGAGCTGTTTTTT. Its translation reads: CASRRDRNTGELFF.